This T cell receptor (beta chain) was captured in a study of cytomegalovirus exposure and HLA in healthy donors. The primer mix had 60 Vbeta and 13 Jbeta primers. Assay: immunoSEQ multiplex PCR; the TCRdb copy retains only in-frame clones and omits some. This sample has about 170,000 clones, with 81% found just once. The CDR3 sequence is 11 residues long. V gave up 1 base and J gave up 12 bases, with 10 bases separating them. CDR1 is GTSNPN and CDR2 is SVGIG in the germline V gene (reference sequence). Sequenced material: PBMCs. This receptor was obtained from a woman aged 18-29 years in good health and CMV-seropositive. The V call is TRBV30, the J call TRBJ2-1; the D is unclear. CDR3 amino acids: CAWSGGSGQFF. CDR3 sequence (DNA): TGTGCCTGGAGTGGTGGCAGTGGGCAGTTCTTC.